The 9 T cell receptor beta chains in this list originate from one sample, sequenced in a study of blood T cell repertoires in COVID-19. Assay used: immunoSEQ multiplex PCR; TCRdb lists only in-frame clones, some missing. The data hold about 200,000 clones, with 80% observed a single time. The sample taken for sequencing was peripheral blood. The origin of the receptors is a woman aged 70-85 years with acute or convalescent COVID-19.

The rearrangement links TRBV7-2 to TRBJ1-1; 12 nucleotides line up with TRBD1. V shed 1 base and J 4 bases; nucleotides not matched to a gene: 7. The CDR3 length is 17 residues. Germline CDR1 and CDR2: SGHTA and FQGNSA. The CDR3 sequence is CASSLVGTGGAGTEAFF. The CDR3 DNA reads TGTGCCAGCAGCTTAGTAGGGACAGGGGGCGCCGGCACTGAAGCTTTCTTT.

The rearrangement links TRBV21-1 to TRBJ2-5; the table gives TRBD1 as D, unverified against the DNA. TRBV21-1 is assigned pseudogene status. CDR3 length: 13 amino acids. CDR3 nucleotides: TGTGCCAGCAGCGACAGGGTTATAGAGACCCAGTACTTC. As protein: CASSDRVIETQYF.

This rearrangement joins TRBV3-1 (or the pseudogene TRBV3-2) to TRBJ2-1, with D tentatively TRBD2 (5 bases). Trimming cost V 7 bases and J 6 bases, with 19 bases left between them. Germline assignment: CDR1 LGHDT and CDR2 YNNKEL (reference sequence). The CDR3 runs 15 residues. CDR3 sequence reads: CASNSLRQSGNEQFF. The CDR3 DNA follows: TGTGCCAGCAATTCTCTGAGACAAAGCGGCAATGAGCAGTTCTTC.

This chain uses TRBV14 with TRBJ1-2, with D maybe TRBD1 (5 bases). Deletions cut 2 bases from V and 8 bases from J, with 12 bases between. From germline, CDR1 is SGHDN and CDR2 FVKESK. This CDR3 spans 13 amino acids. In nucleotides, the CDR3 is TGTGCCAGCAGCCAAAACCCAAAGGGGGGCTACACCTTC. Its translation is CASSQNPKGGYTF.

The chain combines TRBV27 with TRBJ2-3, with TRBD2 identical over 7 bases. From germline, CDR1 is MNHEY and CDR2 SMNVEV (reference sequence). Unmatched junction bases numbered 8, after V lost 2 bases and J lost 6 bases. The CDR3 totals 15 residues. CDR3 loop: CASSLIPAGDDTQYF. The CDR3 region has the DNA TGTGCCAGCAGTTTAATCCCCGCGGGGGATGATACGCAGTATTTT.

This sequence joins TRBV7-8 and TRBJ2-2, with TRBD2 matching over 10 bases. CDR1 is SGHVS and CDR2 is FQNEAQ in the germline V gene. The CDR3 covers 16 residues. J gave up 5 bases and V 5 bases, and 8 bases lay outside the gene matches. CDR3: CASSRQLAGLTGELFF. The DNA of the CDR3 is TGTGCCAGCAGCCGACAACTAGCGGGGCTAACCGGGGAGCTGTTTTTT. Supplemented by reference TRBV7-8 and TRBJ2-2, the full variable domain reads GAGVSQSPRYKVAKRGQDVALRCDPISGHVSLFWYQQALGQGPEFLTYFQNEAQLDKSGLPSDRFFAERPEGSVSTLKIQRTQQEDSAVYLCASSRQLAGLTGELFFGEGSRLTVL.

This sequence joins TRBV7-6 and TRBJ2-5; TRBD1 matches at 10 bases. Looked up from germline, CDR1 is SGHVS and CDR2 is FNYEAQ. The CDR3 extends over 17 amino acids. V lost 0 bases to trimming and J lost 4 bases; unmatched junction nucleotides: 8. In DNA form, the CDR3 reads TGTGCCAGCAGCTTAGCGTACGGGGACAGGGGACGAGAGACCCAGTACTTC. Encoded protein: CASSLAYGDRGRETQYF.

The chain has TRBV7-2 and TRBJ2-2; 8 bases are shared with TRBD2. The germline CDR1 and CDR2 sequences are SGHTA and FQGNSA. The CDR3 is 15 residues long. J was trimmed by 7 bases and V by 5 bases; bases with no gene match: 9. CDR3 nucleotide sequence: TGTGCCAGCAGCCCGAGGACTAGCTTGGGCGGGGAGCTGTTTTTT. This encodes CASSPRTSLGGELFF.

The chain recombines TRBV30 with TRBJ1-2; D is unresolved. Trimming removed 8 bases from V and 4 bases from J, with 29 bases in between. Germline values: CDR1 GTSNPN, CDR2 SVGIG (reference sequence). The CDR3 has 17 amino acids. CDR3 in DNA: TGTGCCCCTCCCGGTCGAGGGAGGAGCGGGAGGTTCTATGGCTACACCTTC. It encodes CAPPGRGRSGRFYGYTF.